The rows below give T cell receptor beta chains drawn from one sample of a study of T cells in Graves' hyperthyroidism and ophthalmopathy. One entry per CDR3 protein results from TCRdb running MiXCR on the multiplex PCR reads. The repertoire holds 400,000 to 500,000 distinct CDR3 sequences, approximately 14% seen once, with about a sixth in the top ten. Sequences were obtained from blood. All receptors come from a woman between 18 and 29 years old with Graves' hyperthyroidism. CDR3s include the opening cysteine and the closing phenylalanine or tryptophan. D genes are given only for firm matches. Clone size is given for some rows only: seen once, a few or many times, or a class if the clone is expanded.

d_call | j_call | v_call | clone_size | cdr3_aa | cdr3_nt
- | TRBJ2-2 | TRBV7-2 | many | CATAGEMGGTYRELFF | TGTGCCACCGCAGGGGAAATGGGAGGGACGTACCGGGAGCTGTTTTTT
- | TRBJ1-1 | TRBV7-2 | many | CASSHSRTEAFF | TGTGCCAGCAGTCACTCGAGGACTGAAGCTTTCTTT
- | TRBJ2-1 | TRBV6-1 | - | CASSSTGSYNEQFF | TGTGCCAGCAGTTCGACAGGCTCCTACAATGAGCAGTTCTTC
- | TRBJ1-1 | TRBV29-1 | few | CSVHSTTENTEAFF | TGCAGCGTTCATAGTACGACCGAGAACACTGAAGCTTTCTTT
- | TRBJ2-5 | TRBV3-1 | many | CASSHYLSDTQETQYF | TGTGCCAGCAGCCACTATCTATCGGACACTCAAGAGACCCAGTACTTC
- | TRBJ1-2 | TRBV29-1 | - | CSVEAAGVITGYTF | TGCAGCGTTGAAGCCGCGGGGGTTATAACTGGCTACACCTTC
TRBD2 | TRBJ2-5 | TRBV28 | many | CASSSRAGGPEETQYF | TGTGCCAGCAGTTCAAGAGCGGGAGGGCCGGAGGAGACCCAGTACTTC
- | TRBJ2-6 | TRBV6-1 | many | CASSLDISGANVLTF | TGTGCCAGCAGCCTCGACATCTCTGGGGCCAACGTCCTGACTTTC
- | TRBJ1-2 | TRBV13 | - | CASSLGEKWVYGYTF | TGTGCCAGCAGCTTAGGCGAGAAATGGGTCTATGGCTACACCTTC
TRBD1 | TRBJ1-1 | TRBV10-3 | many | CAIAGQDMNTEAFF | TGTGCCATCGCCGGACAGGACATGAACACTGAAGCTTTCTTT
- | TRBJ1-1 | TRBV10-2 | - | CASGGTHTEAFF | TGCGCCAGCGGAGGGACCCACACTGAAGCTTTCTTT
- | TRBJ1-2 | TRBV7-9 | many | CASSNPSRRPIGYTF | TGTGCCAGCAGCAACCCAAGTCGCAGGCCTATTGGCTACACCTTC
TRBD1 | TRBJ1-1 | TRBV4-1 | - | CASSPQGQGLGNTEAFF | TGCGCCAGCAGCCCGCAGGGACAGGGGCTAGGGAACACTGAAGCTTTCTTT
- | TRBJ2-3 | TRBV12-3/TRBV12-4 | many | CASTERGVGATDTQYF | TGTGCCAGCACCGAACGGGGGGTGGGGGCGACAGATACGCAGTATTTT
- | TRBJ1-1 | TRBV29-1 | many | CSVAGSMNTEAFF | TGCAGCGTTGCAGGTTCCATGAACACTGAAGCTTTCTTT
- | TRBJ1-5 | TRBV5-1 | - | CASSPGHVYSNQPQHF | TGCGCCAGCAGCCCTGGACACGTCTATAGCAATCAGCCCCAGCATTTT
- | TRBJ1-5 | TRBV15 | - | CATKVGSSNQPQHF | TGTGCCACCAAGGTGGGAAGTAGCAATCAGCCCCAGCATTTT
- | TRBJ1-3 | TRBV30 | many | CAWNEGSLSGNTIYF | TGTGCCTGGAATGAAGGCAGCCTCTCTGGAAACACCATATATTTT
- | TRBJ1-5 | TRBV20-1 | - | CSARPSGAKNQPQHF | TGCAGTGCCCGCCCCTCCGGGGCAAAAAATCAGCCCCAGCATTTT
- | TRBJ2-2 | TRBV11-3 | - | CASSPLVPNTGELFF | TGTGCCAGCAGCCCCCTCGTCCCGAACACCGGGGAGCTGTTTTTT
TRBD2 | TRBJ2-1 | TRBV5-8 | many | CASSPGLGSYNEQFF | TGTGCCAGCAGCCCCGGACTAGGGTCCTACAATGAGCAGTTCTTC
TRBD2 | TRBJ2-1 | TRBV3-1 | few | CASSQGGGSSYNEQFF | TGTGCCAGCAGCCAGGGCGGCGGGAGCTCCTACAATGAGCAGTTCTTC
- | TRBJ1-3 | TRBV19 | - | CASREGHSGNTIYF | TGTGCCAGTAGAGAGGGGCACTCTGGAAACACCATATATTTT
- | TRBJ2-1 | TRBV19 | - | CASSPRQGSYNEQFF | TGTGCCAGTAGTCCGAGGCAGGGGTCCTACAATGAGCAGTTCTTC
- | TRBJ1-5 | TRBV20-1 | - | CSASRLDQPQHF | TGCAGTGCTAGTCGACTAGATCAGCCCCAGCATTTT
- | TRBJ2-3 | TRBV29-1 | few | CSVDRDSSTDAQYF | TGCAGCGTGGACCGGGACTCAAGCACAGATGCGCAGTATTTT
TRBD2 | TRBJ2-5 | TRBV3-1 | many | CASSPALAGEETQYF | TGTGCCAGCAGCCCCGCACTAGCGGGCGAAGAGACCCAGTACTTC
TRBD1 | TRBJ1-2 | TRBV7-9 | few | CASSFSPTGANYGYTF | TGTGCCAGCAGCTTTAGCCCGACAGGGGCTAACTATGGCTACACCTTC
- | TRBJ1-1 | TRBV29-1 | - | CSVDQRGDGNTEAFF | TGCAGCGTTGATCAAAGAGGGGACGGGAACACTGAAGCTTTCTTT
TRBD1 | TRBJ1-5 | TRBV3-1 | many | CASSPPGQFNQPQHF | TGTGCCAGCAGCCCCCCGGGACAGTTTAATCAGCCCCAGCATTTT
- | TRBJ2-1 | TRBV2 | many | CASSVGRGRYNEQFF | TGTGCCAGCAGTGTCGGCAGGGGGAGGTACAATGAGCAGTTCTTC
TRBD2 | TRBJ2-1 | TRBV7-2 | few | CASSPLYSGRPDHEQFF | TGTGCCAGCAGCCCCCTGTATAGCGGGAGACCAGACCATGAGCAGTTCTTC
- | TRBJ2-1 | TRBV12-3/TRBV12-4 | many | CASSFWRGPYNEQFF | TGTGCCAGCAGTTTTTGGAGGGGACCCTACAATGAGCAGTTCTTC
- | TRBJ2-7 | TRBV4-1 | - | CASSIPGPNYEQYF | TGCGCCAGCAGCATACCGGGACCCAACTACGAGCAGTACTTC
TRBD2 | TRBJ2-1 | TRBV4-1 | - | CASSPRLAGANEQFF | TGCGCCAGCAGCCCGAGACTAGCGGGAGCCAATGAGCAGTTCTTC
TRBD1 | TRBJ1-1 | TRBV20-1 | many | CSARDVTGGREAFF | TGCAGTGCTAGAGATGTCACAGGGGGCCGGGAAGCTTTCTTT
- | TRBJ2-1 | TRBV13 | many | CASSLGSLGGNEQFF | TGTGCCAGCAGCTTAGGGTCCCTCGGAGGGAATGAGCAGTTCTTC
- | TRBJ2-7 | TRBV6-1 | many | CASRNFPTDHEQYF | TGTGCCAGCAGAAACTTTCCGACAGATCACGAGCAGTACTTC
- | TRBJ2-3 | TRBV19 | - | CASNRGTGPHTQYF | TGTGCCAGTAACCGGGGAACAGGACCGCATACGCAGTATTTT
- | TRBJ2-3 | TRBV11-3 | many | CASSKDSITDTQYF | TGTGCCAGCAGCAAAGACTCGATCACAGATACGCAGTATTTT
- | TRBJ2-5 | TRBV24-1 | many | CATSDLRETQYF | TGTGCCACCAGTGATTTAAGAGAGACCCAGTACTTC
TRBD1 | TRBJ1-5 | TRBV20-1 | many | CSAFPTGAGQPQHF | TGCAGTGCTTTTCCTACAGGGGCCGGGCAGCCCCAGCATTTT
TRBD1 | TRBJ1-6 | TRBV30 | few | CAWIGGQFNSPLHF | TGTGCCTGGATCGGGGGACAGTTTAATTCACCCCTCCACTTT
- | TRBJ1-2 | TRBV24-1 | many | CATSDSGYGYTF | TGTGCCACCAGTGATTCGGGTTATGGCTACACCTTC
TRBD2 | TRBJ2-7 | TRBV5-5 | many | CASSFVAGLAYEQYF | TGTGCCAGCAGCTTTGTAGCGGGGTTAGCCTACGAGCAGTACTTC
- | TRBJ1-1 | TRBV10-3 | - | CAISETVLMNTEAFF | TGTGCCATCAGTGAGACAGTGCTTATGAACACTGAAGCTTTCTTT
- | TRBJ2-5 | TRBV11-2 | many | CASSLVQPQETQYF | TGTGCCAGCAGCCTCGTTCAGCCCCAAGAGACCCAGTACTTC
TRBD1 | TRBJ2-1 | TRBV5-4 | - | CASGLGTVGINEQFF | TGTGCCAGCGGGCTTGGGACAGTGGGGATAAATGAGCAGTTCTTC
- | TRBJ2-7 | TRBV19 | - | CASSIRPGDHVEQYF | TGTGCCAGTAGTATACGACCCGGGGACCACGTCGAGCAGTACTTC
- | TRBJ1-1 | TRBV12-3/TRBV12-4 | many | CASSPQGYTEAFF | TGTGCCAGCAGCCCCCAGGGATACACTGAAGCTTTCTTT
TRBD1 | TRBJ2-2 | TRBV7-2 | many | CASSLRQGRMNTGELFF | TGTGCCAGCAGCCTCAGACAGGGCAGGATGAACACCGGGGAGCTGTTTTTT
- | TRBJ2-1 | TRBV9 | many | CASSVGGSRGDEQFF | TGTGCCAGCAGCGTAGGGGGTAGCAGGGGGGATGAGCAGTTCTTC
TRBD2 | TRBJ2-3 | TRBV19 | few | CASSISAGATGVDTDTQYF | TGTGCCAGTAGTATCTCGGCGGGAGCCACCGGGGTGGACACAGATACGCAGTATTTT
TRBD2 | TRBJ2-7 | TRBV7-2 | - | CASSKPTGGSSYEQYF | TGTGCCAGCAGCAAACCCACCGGCGGGAGCTCCTACGAGCAGTACTTC